The 32 T cell receptor beta chains listed next were all sequenced from one sample in a study of graft-versus-host responses after intestinal transplantation. These receptors lack a known antigen. Here immunoSEQ multiplex PCR was the method, and the copy in TCRdb shows in-frame clones only, minus some. The sample contains roughly 99,000 clones, over 80% of which appear only once. The specimen was unstimulated CD4+ T cells sorted from spleen or lymph node cells, collected before transplant. Every receptor here comes from a human donor who was the organ donor for an intestinal transplant.

The chain couples TRBV10-3 to TRBJ2-3, with TRBD2 matching over 11 bases. Germline CDR1 is ENHRY and CDR2 is SYGVKD. The trim removed 3 bases at V and 0 bases at J, leaving 5 bases unmatched. The CDR3 contains 17 residues. CDR3 protein: CAISDIAGGTSTDTQYF. In DNA, the CDR3 is TGTGCCATCAGTGACATAGCGGGGGGGACTAGCACAGATACGCAGTATTTT.

This clone was seen a handful of times. The rearrangement joins TRBV5-1 to TRBJ1-1; the match to TRBD1 covers 7 bases. Trimming removed 3 bases from V and 3 bases from J; junction bases left unmatched: 14. The CDR3 consists of 17 residues. Germline loops: CDR1 SGHRS, CDR2 YFSETQ. This CDR3 is CASSSQGLATWDTEAFF. CDR3 bases: TGCGCCAGCAGCTCACAGGGGCTAGCGACCTGGGACACTGAAGCTTTCTTT.

This clone has a handful of counts. V usage is TRBV2 and J usage is TRBJ1-2; a weak D match, TRBD1 (5 bases). Between the trimmed V and J ends, which lost 7 bases and 2 bases, there was a span of 17 bases. The CDR3 spans 15 residues. CDR1 and CDR2 (germline): SNHLY, FYNNEI. The CDR3 sequence is CASTNRGGINYGYTF. The CDR3 region has the DNA TGTGCCAGCACCAACCGGGGGGGGATAAACTATGGCTACACCTTC.

This clone was recorded only once. The chain carries TRBV10-2 and TRBJ2-7; D may correspond to TRBD1 or TRBD2 (5 bases each). This CDR3 is built from 13 residues. Germline CDR1 reads WSHSY; CDR2 reads SAAADI. The V end lost 4 bases, the J end lost 4 bases, and 11 bases lay between the germline ends. CDR3 DNA sequence: TGCGCCAGCAGTGGTTTCAGGGAGTACGAGCAGTACTTC. Translating gives CASSGFREYEQYF.

This clone was counted between two and nine times. V gene TRBV28 combines with J gene TRBJ2-7; D call uncertain. The V and J ends lost 3 bases and 0 bases respectively, with 6 bases between them. Looked up from germline, CDR1 is MDHEN and CDR2 is SYDVKM. This CDR3 comprises 13 residues. The CDR3 is CASSFGYSYEQYF. CDR3 nucleotides: TGTGCCAGCAGTTTCGGCTACTCCTACGAGCAGTACTTC. The whole variable domain, filled in from reference TRBV28 and TRBJ2-7, reads DVKVTQSSRYLVKRTGEKVFLECVQDMDHENMFWYRQDPGLGLRLIYFSYDVKMKEKGDIPEGYSVSREKKERFSLILESASTNQTSMYLCASSFGYSYEQYFGPGTRLTVT.

This clone was counted a few times. V is TRBV11-2 and J is TRBJ2-2; 13 nucleotides line up with TRBD2. The CDR3 length is 16 residues. After removal of 5 bases from V and 7 bases from J, the junction contained 7 bases not matched to a gene. CDR1 and CDR2 (germline): SGHAT, FQNNGV. CDR3 sequence (DNA): TGTGCCAGCAGCCTATGGACTAGCGGGAGCGGCGGGGAGCTGTTTTTT. Amino acid sequence: CASSLWTSGSGGELFF. Full variable domain (missing parts from reference TRBV11-2 and TRBJ2-2): EAGVAQSPRYKIIEKRQSVAFWCNPISGHATLYWYQQILGQGPKLLIQFQNNGVVDDSQLPKDRFSAERLKGVDSTLKIQPAKLEDSAVYLCASSLWTSGSGGELFFGEGSRLTVL.

The chain employs TRBV6-5 and TRBJ2-2; 7 bases align to TRBD2. V trimming: 8 bases; J trimming: 4 bases; junction bases outside the gene matches: 7. Germline lookup yields CDR1 MNHEY and CDR2 SVGAGI. There are 14 residues in the CDR3. This chain's CDR3 is CASRGRASTGELFF. The CDR3 DNA is TGTGCCAGCCGGGGGAGGGCATCCACCGGGGAGCTGTTTTTT.

This chain connects TRBV6-5 to TRBJ1-2, with D perhaps matching TRBD1 (5 bases). Germline assignment: CDR1 MNHEY and CDR2 SVGAGI. Between the trimmed V and J ends, which lost 5 bases and 4 bases, there was a span of 11 bases. The length of the CDR3 is 13 residues. This CDR3 is CASSDVGPYGYTF. The DNA of the CDR3 is TGTGCCAGCAGTGACGTGGGACCCTATGGCTACACCTTC.

The V gene is TRBV6-1, the J gene TRBJ2-5, with a tentative D call TRBD1 (5 bases). CDR3 length: 14 amino acids. The germline gives CDR1 MNHNS, CDR2 SASEGT. Trimming took 7 bases from V and 5 from J, leaving 17 bases between them. Here the CDR3 reads CASTGAALGETQYF. The CDR3 DNA reads TGTGCCAGCACTGGGGCAGCCTTGGGCGAGACCCAGTACTTC.

The J gene is TRBJ2-1, the V gene TRBV5-5; D is undetermined. The V gene's germline CDR1 is SGHKS and CDR2 YYEKEE (reference sequence). The CDR3 is 14 amino acids. V was trimmed by 5 bases and J by 8 bases, leaving 17 bases between them. For the CDR3, the DNA is TGTGCCAGCAGTCGTGTAGGTGGGATCCATGAGCAGTTCTTC. Its protein is CASSRVGGIHEQFF.

The V and J genes are TRBV16 and TRBJ2-7, with 8 bases lining up with TRBD1. This CDR3 contains 15 residues. Losses at the gene ends were 2 bases for V and 1 base for J; bases not matched to a gene: 4. Germline V CDR1 and CDR2: KGHSY, FQNENV. CDR3 sequence reads: CASSQPTGVSYEQYF. The CDR3 DNA reads TGTGCCAGCAGCCAACCGACAGGGGTTTCCTACGAGCAGTACTTC.

V is TRBV5-4 and J is TRBJ2-2; 10 bases line up with TRBD2. The CDR3 loop spans 16 amino acids. Per the germline V gene, CDR1 is SGHNT and CDR2 is YYREEE (reference sequence). Trimming took 0 bases from V and 6 from J; bases not matched to a gene: 5. Here the CDR3 reads CASSLVLAGEAGELFF. CDR3 sequence (DNA): TGTGCCAGCAGCTTGGTTCTAGCGGGAGAGGCCGGGGAGCTGTTTTTT.

The V gene is TRBV5-1, the J gene TRBJ2-7, with D possibly matching TRBD2 (6 bases). Trimming stripped 8 bases from V and 1 base from J, with 16 bases between. The CDR3 totals 14 residues. Germline V CDR1 and CDR2: SGHRS, YFSETQ. CDR3 sequence: CASRTEGVSYEQYF. CDR3 bases: TGCGCCAGTAGGACGGAGGGCGTTTCCTACGAGCAGTACTTC. Full variable domain (missing parts from reference TRBV5-1 and TRBJ2-7): KAGVTQTPRYLIKTRGQQVTLSCSPISGHRSVSWYQQTPGQGLQFLFEYFSETQRNKGNFPGRFSGRQFSNSRSEMNVSTLELGDSALYLCASRTEGVSYEQYFGPGTRLTVT.

The chain is built from TRBV6-5 and TRBJ2-7; D remains unclear. V was clipped by 7 bases and J by 6 bases, with 7 bases between them. CDR3 length equals 10 residues. Per germline, CDR1 MNHEY and CDR2 SVGAGI. This CDR3 is CASNPLEQYF. The CDR3, as DNA: TGTGCCAGCAATCCTCTCGAGCAGTACTTC.

The chain joins TRBV6-1 to TRBJ2-7, with D hard to call. Trimming removed 6 bases from V and 4 bases from J, with 19 bases in between. The CDR3 contains 15 residues. Germline CDR1 and CDR2: MNHNS and SASEGT. CDR3: CASRAGDDGGYEQYF. CDR3 bases: TGTGCCAGCAGGGCAGGCGACGACGGTGGTTACGAGCAGTACTTC.

This clone was counted once. The gene calls are TRBV9 and TRBJ1-2; weak D call: TRBD1 (5 bases). The germline V gene has CDR1 SGDLS and CDR2 YYNGEE. Trimming removed 0 bases from V and 4 bases from J, with 10 bases in between. CDR3 size: 14 residues. Here the CDR3 reads CASSVGPGSYGYTF. The CDR3 DNA is TGTGCCAGCAGCGTAGGTCCAGGGAGCTATGGCTACACCTTC. Complete variable domain (other parts from reference TRBV9 and TRBJ1-2): DSGVTQTPKHLITATGQRVTLRCSPRSGDLSVYWYQQSLDQGLQFLIQYYNGEERAKGNILERFSAQQFPDLHSELNLSSLELGDSALYFCASSVGPGSYGYTFGSGTRLTVV.

This clone appeared once. V and J are TRBV4-1 and TRBJ2-3, with TRBD2 matching over 11 bases. Looked up from germline, CDR1 is MGHRA and CDR2 is YSYEKL. CDR3 length: 16 amino acids. V was clipped by 4 bases and J by 1 base; unmatched bases: 4. CDR3 in amino acids: CASSLQTSGGTDTQYF. CDR3 DNA: TGCGCCAGCAGCCTACAGACTAGCGGGGGCACAGATACGCAGTATTTT.

This chain uses TRBV7-3 with TRBJ2-7, with D perhaps matching TRBD1 (6 bases). Germline values: CDR1 SGHTA, CDR2 FQGTGA. CDR3 length equals 15 residues. Trimming removed 3 bases from V and 5 bases from J, with 17 bases in between. This chain's CDR3 is CASSLTLRGLDEQYF. The CDR3 DNA sequence: TGTGCCAGCAGCTTGACCCTCAGGGGCCTCGACGAGCAGTACTTC.

The genes are TRBV6-5 and TRBJ2-7, with 9 bases aligning to TRBD2. Germline values: CDR1 MNHEY, CDR2 SVGAGI. V lost 10 bases, J lost 7 bases, and 14 bases stayed unmatched. The CDR3 is made up of 14 amino acids. Here the CDR3 reads CATRPGGRAVEQYF. In DNA, the CDR3 is TGTGCCACGCGCCCGGGCGGGAGGGCCGTAGAGCAGTACTTC.

This chain links TRBV5-1 with TRBJ1-2, with 7 bases aligning to TRBD1. The CDR3 runs 14 residues. Germline V CDR1 and CDR2: SGHRS, YFSETQ. V dropped 4 bases and J dropped 4; count of bases not matched to a gene: 7. The chain's CDR3 is CASSAGDRVYGYTF. As DNA, the CDR3 is TGCGCCAGCAGCGCGGGAGACAGGGTCTATGGCTACACCTTC.

Comments on this clone: At one end, the junction sequence differs from germline, possibly due to a read error. The V and J genes are TRBV6-5 and TRBJ1-3; D remains unclear. Germline V gene sequence: CDR1 MNHEY, CDR2 SVGAGI. This CDR3 has 13 amino acids. The CDR3 here is CVSLTFSGNTIYF. In DNA, the CDR3 is TGTGTCAGCCTTACTTTCTCTGGAAACACCATATATTTT.

In DNA form, the CDR3 reads TGTGCCAGCAGTTATACCGGCAAAAACATTCAGTACTTC. Residues: CASSYTGKNIQYF. This sequence joins TRBV6-5 and TRBJ2-4, with D unresolved. CDR3 length: 13 residues. Germline assignment: CDR1 MNHEY and CDR2 SVGAGI. V gave up 3 bases and J gave up 3 bases, with 6 bases separating them.

V gene TRBV9 combines with J gene TRBJ2-1; a possible D gene is TRBD2 (6 bases). The CDR3 is 15 residues long. Germline V CDR1 and CDR2: SGDLS, YYNGEE. The V and J ends lost 0 bases and 4 bases respectively, with 11 bases between them. The DNA for the CDR3 is TGTGCCAGCAGCGTAGCTATGGGGGGATACAATGAGCAGTTCTTC. Its protein is CASSVAMGGYNEQFF. The whole variable domain, remainder taken from reference TRBV9 and TRBJ2-1, is DSGVTQTPKHLITATGQRVTLRCSPRSGDLSVYWYQQSLDQGLQFLIQYYNGEERAKGNILERFSAQQFPDLHSELNLSSLELGDSALYFCASSVAMGGYNEQFFGPGTRLTVL.

This rearrangement joins TRBV30 to TRBJ2-2, with 8 bases that match TRBD2. The CDR3 is 16 amino acids. In germline, CDR1 is GTSNPN, CDR2 SVGIG (reference sequence). The junction had 11 bases not matched to a gene; V was cut back by 3 bases and J by 5 bases. CDR3 sequence: CAWRVEEAGATGELFF. Written as DNA, the CDR3 is TGTGCCTGGAGAGTGGAGGAAGCGGGAGCTACCGGGGAGCTGTTTTTT.

This chain links TRBV5-1 with TRBJ1-6; a weak D match, TRBD1 (6 bases). Germline assignment: CDR1 SGHRS and CDR2 YFSETQ. This CDR3 has 13 residues. Trimming stripped 2 bases from V and 11 bases from J, with 11 bases between. CDR3 bases: TGCGCCAGCAGCTTAGAGGGGGGTCCACCCCTCCACTTT. Encoded protein: CASSLEGGPPLHF.

The V call is TRBV29-1, the J call TRBJ2-3; D is perhaps TRBD1 or TRBD2 (5 bases each). V lost 8 bases, J lost 3 bases, and 18 bases lay in between. The CDR3 has 14 residues. Per the germline V gene, CDR1 is SQVTM and CDR2 is ANQGSEA. The CDR3 reads CSIGTTSGTDTQYF. DNA of the CDR3: TGCAGCATTGGGACCACTTCTGGAACAGATACGCAGTATTTT.

Of note for this clone: Germline and junction disagree at one end, which may indicate a read error. The same CDR3 can be traced to other DNA sequences in this sample. The chain combines TRBV4-1 with TRBJ2-2, with D tentatively TRBD1 or TRBD2 (5 bases each). Germline V gene data show CDR1 as MGHRA and CDR2 as YSYEKL. The CDR3 totals 15 residues. This CDR3 is CASNDKAGATGELFF. CDR3 in DNA: TGTGCCAGCAACGACAAGGCCGGGGCCACCGGGGAGCTGTTTTTT.

The V call is TRBV5-4, the J call TRBJ1-1; D is perhaps TRBD1 (5 bases). Deletions cut 2 bases from V and 4 bases from J, with 12 bases between. Germline V CDR1 and CDR2: SGHNT, YYREEE (reference sequence). This CDR3 is 14 amino acids long. The CDR3 DNA sequence: TGTGCCAGCAGCTTTATCGGGGGAGGCACTGAAGCTTTCTTT. Its translation is CASSFIGGGTEAFF.

The chain is built from TRBV14 and TRBJ1-1; D is unclear. The CDR3 length is 15 residues. The germline V and J ends were trimmed by 0 bases and 5 bases, with 13 bases remaining between them. Germline values: CDR1 SGHDN, CDR2 FVKESK. The CDR3 reads CASSQEQTAGTEAFF. The DNA of the CDR3 is TGTGCCAGCAGCCAAGAGCAAACGGCGGGGACTGAAGCTTTCTTT.

J is TRBJ2-7 and V is TRBV18; 7 nucleotides line up with TRBD1. The V gene end was trimmed by 3 bases and the J gene end by 0 bases; junction bases not matched to a gene: 5. Germline V gene data show CDR1 as KGHSH and CDR2 as LQKENI. This CDR3 is built from 15 residues. The CDR3 nucleotides read TGTGCCAGCTCACCCCGACAGGGATACTCCTACGAGCAGTACTTC. Translating it yields CASSPRQGYSYEQYF.

The chain couples TRBV5-5 to TRBJ2-7; unclear D gene. Germline V CDR1 and CDR2: SGHKS, YYEKEE (reference sequence). The V end was cut by 3 bases, the J end by 4 bases, with 8 bases between. This CDR3 region has 12 residues. For the CDR3, the DNA is TGTGCCAGCAGCTACGCCGGTTACGAGCAGTACTTC. It is translated as CASSYAGYEQYF. Filled out from reference TRBV5-5 and TRBJ2-7, the complete variable domain reads DAGVTQSPTHLIKTRGQQVTLRCSPISGHKSVSWYQQVLGQGPQFIFQYYEKEERGRGNFPDRFSARQFPNYSSELNVNALLLGDSALYLCASSYAGYEQYFGPGTRLTVT.

V usage is TRBV5-1 and J usage is TRBJ1-6, with 8 bases that match TRBD1. The V and J ends lost 4 bases and 9 bases, in that order; junction bases with no gene match: 6. Germline V gives CDR1 SGHRS, CDR2 YFSETQ. This CDR3 region has 14 residues. CDR3 sequence (DNA): TGCGCCAGCAGCACCAGGACAGGGTCTTCACCCCTCCACTTT. The encoded protein is CASSTRTGSSPLHF.